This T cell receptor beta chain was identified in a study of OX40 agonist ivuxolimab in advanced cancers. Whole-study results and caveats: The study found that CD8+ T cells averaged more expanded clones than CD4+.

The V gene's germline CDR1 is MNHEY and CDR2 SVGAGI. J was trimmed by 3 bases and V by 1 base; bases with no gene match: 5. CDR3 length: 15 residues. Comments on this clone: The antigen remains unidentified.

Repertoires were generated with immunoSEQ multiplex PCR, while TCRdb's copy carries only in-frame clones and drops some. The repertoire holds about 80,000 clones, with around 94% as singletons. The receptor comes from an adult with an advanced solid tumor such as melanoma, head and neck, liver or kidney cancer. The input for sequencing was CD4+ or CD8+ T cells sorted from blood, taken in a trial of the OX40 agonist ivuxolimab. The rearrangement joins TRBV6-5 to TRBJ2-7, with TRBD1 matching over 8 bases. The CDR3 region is CASSYLPTGGYEQYF. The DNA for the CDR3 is TGTGCCAGCAGTTACTTACCAACAGGGGGCTACGAGCAGTACTTC.